The clone carrying this T cell receptor beta chain was seen at least ten times. The entry originates in a study of T-cell reconstitution after alpha-beta-depleted transplantation in children. A library of TCRbeta sequences, prepared with unique molecular identifiers, was generated. TCRdb re-called the PCR reads through MiXCR, storing one row per CDR3 protein. This table has some 590,000 distinct CDR3 sequences, more than 9% appearing once. Trimming removed 6 bases at V and 10 bases at J, with 16 bases between. The CDR3 spans 12 residues. CDR1 and CDR2 from the germline V gene are DFQATT and SNEGSKA (reference sequence).

The chain combines TRBV20-1 with TRBJ2-1; a weak D match, TRBD1 (6 bases). The origin of this receptor is a human donor who donated a stem cell graft to a child with acute myeloid leukemia. The source was PBMCs from the stem cell graft donor, collected from the stem cell graft. CDR3 sequence reads: CSASRTTGEQFF. The CDR3, as DNA: TGCAGTGCCAGCCGTACAACAGGGGAGCAGTTCTTC.